This TCR beta chain was observed in a study of blood T cells in healthy people across ages. Study context: When template switching was applied, about one barcoded beta molecule was captured per two T cells. Whole-study findings and limits: CMV status of donors was unknown, possibly confounding expanded clonotype changes.

Through a sample-barcoded 5' primer and a J-beta primer mix, a second PCR was run for roughly 6 to 12 cycles. Using its own MiXCR run on the 5' RACE reads, TCRdb lists one record per CDR3 protein. The table has hundreds of thousands of distinct CDR3 sequences, around 48% seen once. V was pared by 4 bases and J by 3 bases, with 16 bases between. Germline CDR1 reads SGHRS; CDR2 reads YFSETQ. This CDR3 is built from 15 residues. Staff drew roughly 10 milliliters of peripheral blood from each donor. A minimum of 6.5 million PBMCs was isolated per sample. This clonotype was seen just once. Its target is not known.

The sample comprised blood. The genes are TRBV5-1 and TRBJ1-2, with D maybe TRBD1 (5 bases). The receptor was isolated from a man of 80 years or more in good health. The CDR3 DNA sequence: TGCGCCAGCAGCACGATCCCGGGGGGAGACTATGGCTACACCTTC. Protein sequence: CASSTIPGGDYGYTF.